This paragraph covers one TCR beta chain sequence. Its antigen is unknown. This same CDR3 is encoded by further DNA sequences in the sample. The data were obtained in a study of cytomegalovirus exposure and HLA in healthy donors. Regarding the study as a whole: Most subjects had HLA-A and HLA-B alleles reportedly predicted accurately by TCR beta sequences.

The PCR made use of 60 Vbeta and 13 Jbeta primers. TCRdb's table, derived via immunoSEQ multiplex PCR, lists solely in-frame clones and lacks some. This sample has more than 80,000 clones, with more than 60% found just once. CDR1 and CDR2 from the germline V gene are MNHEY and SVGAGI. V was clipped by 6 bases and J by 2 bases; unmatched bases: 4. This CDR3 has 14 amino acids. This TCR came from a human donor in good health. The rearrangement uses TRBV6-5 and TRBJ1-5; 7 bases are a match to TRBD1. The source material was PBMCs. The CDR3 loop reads CASSYRGGNQPQHF. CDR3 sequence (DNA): TGTGCCAGCAGCTACAGGGGCGGCAATCAGCCCCAGCATTTT.